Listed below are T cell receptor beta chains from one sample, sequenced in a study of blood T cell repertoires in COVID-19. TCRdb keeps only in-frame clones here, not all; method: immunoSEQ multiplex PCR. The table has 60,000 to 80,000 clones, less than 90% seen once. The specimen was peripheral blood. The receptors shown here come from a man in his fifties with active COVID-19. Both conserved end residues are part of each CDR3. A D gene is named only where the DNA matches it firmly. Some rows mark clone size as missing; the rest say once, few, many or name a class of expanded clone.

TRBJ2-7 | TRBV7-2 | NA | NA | TGTGCCAGCAGGCAAAAGGGGGCCTACGAGCAGTACTTC | CASRQKGAYEQYF
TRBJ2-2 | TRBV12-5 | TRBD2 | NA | TGTGCTAGTGGCCGAGCGGGAGGGCCCCCTAAGTCCGGGGAGCTGTTTTTT | CASGRAGGPPKSGELFF
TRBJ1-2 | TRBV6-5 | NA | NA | TGTGCCAGCAGTCCCCAGGGAACCCTCGGCGGCTACACCTTC | CASSPQGTLGGYTF
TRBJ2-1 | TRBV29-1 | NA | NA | TGCAGCGTTGAAGTAAGCACTTCGTCGGGTGAGCAGTTCTTC | CSVEVSTSSGEQFF
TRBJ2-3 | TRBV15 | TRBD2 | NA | TGTGCCACCAGCTACGGGACTAGCGAAGGCACAGATACGCAGTATTTT | CATSYGTSEGTDTQYF
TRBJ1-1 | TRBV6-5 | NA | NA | TGTGCCAGCATGGTTTGGGGGCGAAACACTGAAGCTTTCTTT | CASMVWGRNTEAFF
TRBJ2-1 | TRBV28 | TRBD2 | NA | TGTGCCAGCAGACCCGGGACTAGCGGGAGTAGTGGTGAGCAGTTCTTC | CASRPGTSGSSGEQFF
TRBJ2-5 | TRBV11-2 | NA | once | TGTGCCAGCAGCTCCCGACCCGTCCGGGGGGCATCGGCCCAGTACTTC | CASSSRPVRGASAQYF
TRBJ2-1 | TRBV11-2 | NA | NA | TGTGCCAGCAGCTTAGAGGTCCTCCGGGACTTCCTATACAATGAGCAGTTCTTC | CASSLEVLRDFLYNEQFF
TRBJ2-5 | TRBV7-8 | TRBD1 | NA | TGTGCCAGCAGTCCCACCGGGACAGGGGACGAGACCCAGTACTTC | CASSPTGTGDETQYF
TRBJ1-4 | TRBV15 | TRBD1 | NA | TGTGCCACCAGCAGGGACAGGGGAAGAGAAAAACTGTTTTTT | CATSRDRGREKLFF
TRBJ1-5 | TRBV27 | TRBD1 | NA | TGTGCCAGCAGTTTATCCACATTAACAGGGGCCAATCAGCCCCAGCATTTT | CASSLSTLTGANQPQHF
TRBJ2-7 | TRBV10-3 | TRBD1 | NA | TGTGCCACCGGGTGGGACAGGGGGACGCGGGAGCAGTACTTC | CATGWDRGTREQYF
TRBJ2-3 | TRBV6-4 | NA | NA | TGTGCCAGCAGCAGCACAGGGACGGCAGATACGCAGTATTTT | CASSSTGTADTQYF
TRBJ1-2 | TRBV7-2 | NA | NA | TGTGCCAGCAGCTTAGAGCGGGGTGGCTACACCTTC | CASSLERGGYTF
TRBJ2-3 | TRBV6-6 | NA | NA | TGTGCCAGCAGTTACGAAGGGGGAAGCACCACAGATACGCAGTATTTT | CASSYEGGSTTDTQYF
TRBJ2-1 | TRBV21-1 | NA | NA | TGTGCCACCCCCAAGAATAGCGGGAGAGTCGATGAGCAGTTCTTC | CATPKNSGRVDEQFF
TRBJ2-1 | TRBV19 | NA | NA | TGTGCCAGTAGCACCCGCGCGGGTTACAATGAGCAGTTCTTC | CASSTRAGYNEQFF
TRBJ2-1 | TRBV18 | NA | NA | TGTGCCAGCTCCCTTACGACAAACACGGGGGAGCAGTTCTTC | CASSLTTNTGEQFF
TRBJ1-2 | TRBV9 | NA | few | TGTGCCAGCAGCGGCAGATACTATGGCTACACCTTC | CASSGRYYGYTF
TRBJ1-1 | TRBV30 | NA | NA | TGTGCCTGGAGTGTGTGGAGGGAAACTGAAGCTTTCTTT | CAWSVWRETEAFF
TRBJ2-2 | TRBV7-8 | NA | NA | TGTGCCAGCCCCACCAGGAACACCGGGGAGCTGTTTTTT | CASPTRNTGELFF
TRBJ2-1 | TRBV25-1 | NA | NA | TGTGCCAGCATATCCAGTCCCAATGAGCAGTTCTTC | CASISSPNEQFF
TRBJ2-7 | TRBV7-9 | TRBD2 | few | TGTGCCAGCAGCTTAGAGGCGGGAGCCGTAATCGAGCAGTACTTC | CASSLEAGAVIEQYF
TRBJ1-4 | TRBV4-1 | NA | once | TGCGCCAGCAGCCAAGAATGGGGCAGTCAGTATGAAAAACTGTTTTTT | CASSQEWGSQYEKLFF
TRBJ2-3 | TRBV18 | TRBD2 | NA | TGTGCCAGCTCACCAGTGGCTAGCGGGAAATATACGCAGTATTTT | CASSPVASGKYTQYF
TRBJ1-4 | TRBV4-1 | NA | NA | TGCGCCAGCAGCCCCGGGACTAATGAAAAACTGTTTTTT | CASSPGTNEKLFF
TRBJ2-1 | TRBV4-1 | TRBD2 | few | TGCGCCAGCAGCCAAGCGGGGGGCTCCTACAATGAGCAGTTCTTC | CASSQAGGSYNEQFF
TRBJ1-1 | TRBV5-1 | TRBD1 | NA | TGCGCCAGCAGACATACGACAGGGGGTAACACTGAAGCTTTCTTT | CASRHTTGGNTEAFF